This entry lists 29 T cell receptor beta chains sequenced from one sample in a study of type 1 regulatory T cells. For these receptors, no antigen is known. TCRdb fed the reads into MiXCR, producing one record per CDR3 protein. The data show around 62,000 distinct CDR3 sequences, around 60% seen once. The material sequenced was cultured T cells, either the whole culture or a sorted T cell fraction (not recorded which). Sample subset: Tr1-enriched cell product generated in vitro against host alloantigens. These receptors were collected from a human donor in good health.

The V gene is TRBV19, the J gene TRBJ2-5, with 8 bases matching TRBD1. Germline-derived CDR1 and CDR2 are LNHDA and SQIVND (reference sequence). There are 13 residues in the CDR3. J gave up 6 bases and V 7 bases, and 7 bases lay outside the gene matches. CDR3 residues: CASTDRAYQTQYF. The DNA for the CDR3 is TGTGCCAGTACGGACAGGGCGTACCAGACCCAGTACTTC. Full variable domain (missing parts from reference TRBV19 and TRBJ2-5): DGGITQSPKYLFRKEGQNVTLSCEQNLNHDAMYWYRQDPGQGLRLIYYSQIVNDFQKGDIAEGYSVSREKKESFPLTVTSAQKNPTAFYLCASTDRAYQTQYFGPGTRLLVL.

The chain has TRBV29-1 and TRBJ1-1, with unresolved D. Germline V gene lookup returns CDR1 SQVTM and CDR2 ANQGSEA. This CDR3 is built from 10 residues. Trimming took 8 bases from V and 4 from J, leaving 8 bases between them. CDR3 nucleotide sequence: TGCAGCTCTTTGGGCACTGAAGCTTTCTTT. It translates to CSSLGTEAFF.

This clonotype was observed many times. The V gene is TRBV9, the J gene TRBJ1-1; D remains unclear. Germline loops: CDR1 SGDLS, CDR2 YYNGEE. Between the trimmed V and J ends, which lost 1 base and 8 bases, there was a span of 12 bases. This CDR3 has 13 amino acids. CDR3 bases: TGTGCCAGCAGCGTACGGGAGGGTTTGGAAGCTTTCTTT. Protein product: CASSVREGLEAFF.

The table lists this clonotype with a few counts. The chain has TRBV27 and TRBJ2-7, with D perhaps matching TRBD2 (6 bases). This CDR3 contains 13 residues. The V gene lost 4 bases and the J gene lost 6 bases, with 13 bases spanning the gap. CDR1 MNHEY and CDR2 SMNVEV come from the germline V gene (reference sequence). CDR3 sequence (DNA): TGTGCCAGCAGTTACGGGGGAGGTCCCGAGCAGTACTTC. Protein: CASSYGGGPEQYF.

The rearrangement joins TRBV25-1 to TRBJ2-7; 8 bases are shared with TRBD1. This CDR3 has 14 residues. Germline CDR1 and CDR2: MGHDK and SYGVNS. Trimming cost V 4 bases and J 6 bases; bases outside gene matches: 8. In DNA, the CDR3 is TGTGCCAGCAGTGCCCCCCCACAGGGGGGCGAGCAGTACTTC. It yields the protein CASSAPPQGGEQYF.

V usage is TRBV5-1 and J usage is TRBJ2-3; TRBD2 matches 9 bases. This CDR3 region has 16 residues. V lost 5 bases to trimming and J lost 0 bases; unmatched junction nucleotides: 7. Germline V gene lookup returns CDR1 SGHRS and CDR2 YFSETQ. CDR3 bases: TGCGCCAGCAGAAGGCGGGAGGGCATGAGCACAGATACGCAGTATTTT. Residues: CASRRREGMSTDTQYF.

V and J are TRBV11-2 and TRBJ1-4; TRBD1 matches 7 bases. The CDR3 has 14 amino acids. V gave up 2 bases and J gave up 5 bases; unmatched junction bases: 2. Germline V lookup: CDR1 SGHAT, CDR2 FQNNGV. The DNA for the CDR3 is TGTGCCAGCAGCTTATCGGACAGGAATGAAAAACTGTTTTTT. Translation: CASSLSDRNEKLFF.

V is TRBV5-1 and J is TRBJ2-7; 7 positions agree with TRBD1. Germline V gene sequence: CDR1 SGHRS, CDR2 YFSETQ. The CDR3 runs to 16 residues. V dropped 4 bases and J dropped 2; count of bases not matched to a gene: 12. The DNA of the CDR3 is TGCGCCAGCAGCCCCTCAACAGGGGAAACTCCCTACGAGCAGTACTTC. It is translated as CASSPSTGETPYEQYF.

This clonotype was observed many times. The chain combines TRBV5-1 with TRBJ2-7; D not certain. The germline V gene encodes CDR1 SGHRS and CDR2 YFSETQ. With 0 bases removed from V and 3 bases from J, the gap between germline ends came to 7 bases. CDR3 length equals 13 residues. The CDR3 region has the DNA TGCGCCAGCAGCTTGGGACCGCTCTACGAGCAGTACTTC. It is translated as CASSLGPLYEQYF.

The V and J genes are TRBV20-1 and TRBJ2-1, with 10 nucleotides matching TRBD1. Looked up from germline, CDR1 is DFQATT and CDR2 is SNEGSKA (reference sequence). J gave up 1 base and V 5 bases, and 5 bases lay outside the gene matches. The CDR3 spans 15 residues. Written as DNA, the CDR3 is TGCAGTGCTGACCGGGACAGGGGTTCCTACAATGAGCAGTTCTTC. Its protein product is CSADRDRGSYNEQFF.

This clonotype was picked up a small number of times. This chain joins TRBV11-2 and TRBJ1-3; D not certain. CDR1 SGHAT and CDR2 FQNNGV come from the germline V gene. The CDR3 extends over 14 amino acids. Trimming removed 4 bases at V and 3 bases at J, with 10 bases between. CDR3 coding DNA: TGTGCCAGCAGCTCCGGTCCGGGTGGAAACACCATATATTTT. This translates into CASSSGPGGNTIYF. Together with reference TRBV11-2 and TRBJ1-3, the CDR3 gives the full variable domain: EAGVAQSPRYKIIEKRQSVAFWCNPISGHATLYWYQQILGQGPKLLIQFQNNGVVDDSQLPKDRFSAERLKGVDSTLKIQPAKLEDSAVYLCASSSGPGGNTIYFGEGSWLTVV.

The rearrangement joins TRBV20-1 to TRBJ2-7, with D tentatively TRBD1 (5 bases). CDR1 is DFQATT and CDR2 is SNEGSKA in the germline V gene (reference sequence). This CDR3 has 13 residues. V was clipped by 3 bases and J by 6 bases, with 15 bases between them. This CDR3 is CSASPGMGSEQYF. The CDR3 bases are TGCAGTGCTAGCCCAGGGATGGGGTCCGAGCAGTACTTC.

This rearrangement joins TRBV27 to TRBJ2-1; 11 nucleotides agree with TRBD2. The CDR3 runs to 17 residues. Trimming cost V 5 bases and J 7 bases; bases outside gene matches: 13. Germline V gene data show CDR1 as MNHEY and CDR2 as SMNVEV (reference sequence). CDR3 bases: TGTGCCAGCAGTCCAACTAGCGGGAGCATTTTATTTAATGAGCAGTTCTTC. Its protein product is CASSPTSGSILFNEQFF.

The chain employs TRBV7-2 and TRBJ1-2; D may be TRBD1 (5 bases). This CDR3 is 16 amino acids long. Germline values: CDR1 SGHTA, CDR2 FQGNSA. The V gene lost 2 bases and the J gene lost 0 bases, with 13 bases spanning the gap. Written as DNA, the CDR3 is TGTGCCAGCAGCTTAAGGGCAGGGAGCCCTAACTATGGCTACACCTTC. This encodes CASSLRAGSPNYGYTF.

The V call is TRBV3-1, the J call TRBJ1-1, with a tentative D call TRBD1 (5 bases). Germline lookup yields CDR1 LGHDT and CDR2 YNNKEL (reference sequence). The CDR3 length is 14 residues. V shed 0 bases and J shed 4 bases, with 9 bases lying between them. The CDR3 sequence is CASSQEVGGTEAFF. The CDR3 DNA follows: TGTGCCAGCAGCCAAGAGGTTGGGGGCACTGAAGCTTTCTTT.

As for this clonotype: An end of the junction differs from the germline gene, which may be a read error. The chain employs TRBV7-8 and TRBJ2-1, with D unresolved. The CDR3 totals 11 residues. CDR1 and CDR2 (germline): SGHVS, FQNEAQ. The CDR3 protein is CASSSARSSIF. The CDR3 DNA reads as TGTGCCAGCAGCTCTGCCCGGAGCAGCATCTTC.

V is TRBV7-6 and J is TRBJ2-2; D unclear. V lost 5 bases and J lost 4, with 17 bases in between. CDR3 size: 16 residues. Germline V lookup: CDR1 SGHVS, CDR2 FNYEAQ. CDR3 region: CASSVSSSWGTGELFF. The CDR3 DNA follows: TGTGCCAGCAGCGTTTCGAGCTCATGGGGCACCGGGGAGCTGTTTTTT.

The V and J genes are TRBV20-1 and TRBJ2-3; D is possibly TRBD2 (6 bases). V gave up 0 bases and J gave up 2 bases, with 15 bases separating them. CDR1 DFQATT and CDR2 SNEGSKA come from the germline V gene (reference sequence). This CDR3 is built from 16 residues. CDR3 DNA: TGCAGTGCTAGAGATCGGACTACAAAAACCACAGATACGCAGTATTTT. Encoded protein: CSARDRTTKTTDTQYF.

Only a few counts were recorded for this clonotype. V and J are TRBV6-1 and TRBJ2-5; 7 nucleotides align to TRBD1. The germline V gene encodes CDR1 MNHNS and CDR2 SASEGT. The V segment lost 6 bases and the J segment 5 bases; nucleotides outside the gene matches: 6. The CDR3 is 13 residues long. CDR3 nucleotide sequence: TGTGCCAGCAGCACGTACAGGGGTGAGACCCAGTACTTC. Its translation: CASSTYRGETQYF.

The chain uses TRBV6-2 or TRBV6-3 and TRBJ2-1; tentatively, D is TRBD1 (5 bases). The germline V gene encodes CDR1 MNHEY and CDR2 SVGEGT. Trimming took 4 bases from V and 4 from J, leaving 14 bases between them. This CDR3 is built from 15 residues. The CDR3 coding sequence is TGTGCCAGCAGTTCTACACGACAGACGTACAATGAGCAGTTCTTC. It is translated as CASSSTRQTYNEQFF.

The chain has TRBV5-4 and TRBJ2-7; D is possibly TRBD2 (6 bases). The length of the CDR3 is 16 residues. CDR1 and CDR2 (germline): SGHNT, YYREEE (reference sequence). The germline V and J ends were trimmed by 2 bases and 3 bases, with 18 bases remaining between them. CDR3 DNA: TGTGCCAGCAGCTTACCACGGCAGTCGGGACTCTACGAGCAGTACTTC. Translation gives CASSLPRQSGLYEQYF.

The chain carries TRBV27 and TRBJ1-1; D might be TRBD1 (6 bases). Germline CDR1 reads MNHEY; CDR2 reads SMNVEV (reference sequence). This CDR3 region has 15 residues. V shed 6 bases and J shed 7 bases, with 21 bases lying between them. CDR3 bases: TGTGCCAGCAGAGCGCGACGGGGACACTTCAATGAAGCTTTCTTT. Residues: CASRARRGHFNEAFF.

The count of this clonotype is one. The V call is TRBV6-5, the J call TRBJ2-2, with D unclear. Germline V gene data show CDR1 as MNHEY and CDR2 as SVGAGI. The CDR3 spans 11 residues. V lost 6 bases and J lost 7, with 6 bases in between. CDR3 nucleotide sequence: TGTGCCAGCAGGCGTGTCGGGGAGCTGTTTTTT. Residues: CASRRVGELFF.

The chain employs TRBV28 and TRBJ1-1; D might be TRBD1 (6 bases). The CDR3 totals 11 residues. V gave up 2 bases and J gave up 11 bases, with 9 bases separating them. Germline CDR1 is MDHEN and CDR2 is SYDVKM. CDR3 bases: TGTGCCAGCAGTTTAAACAGGGCCGCTTTCTTT. The encoded protein is CASSLNRAAFF.

This clonotype was recorded once. V usage is TRBV7-8 and J usage is TRBJ2-3, with 9 bases fitting TRBD1. The CDR3 consists of 15 residues. V shed 6 bases and J 4 bases; nucleotides not matched to a gene: 8. Germline-derived CDR1 and CDR2 are SGHVS and FQNEAQ. The CDR3 DNA is TGTGCCAGCAGTCAGGGACAGGGCTCCTCAGATACGCAGTATTTT. Translation gives CASSQGQGSSDTQYF. Drawing the rest from reference TRBV7-8 and TRBJ2-3, the complete variable domain is GAGVSQSPRYKVAKRGQDVALRCDPISGHVSLFWYQQALGQGPEFLTYFQNEAQLDKSGLPSDRFFAERPEGSVSTLKIQRTQQEDSAVYLCASSQGQGSSDTQYFGPGTRLTVL.

The V gene is TRBV20-1, the J gene TRBJ2-1; 9 bases line up with TRBD2. This CDR3 contains 13 residues. The V and J ends lost 5 bases and 6 bases, in that order; junction bases with no gene match: 5. Germline CDR1 and CDR2: DFQATT and SNEGSKA (reference sequence). This chain's CDR3 is CSAQTSGFNEQFF. The CDR3 bases are TGCAGTGCTCAGACTAGCGGATTCAATGAGCAGTTCTTC.

This clonotype was observed a single time. This chain links TRBV5-1 with TRBJ1-2; perhaps TRBD1 as D (5 bases). Trimming took off 4 bases at V and 7 bases at J, with 11 bases between the two ends. CDR1 and CDR2 (germline): SGHRS, YFSETQ. The CDR3 is made up of 12 amino acids. The chain's CDR3 is CASSAGTAGYTF. CDR3 coding DNA: TGCGCCAGCAGCGCTGGGACGGCTGGCTACACCTTC.

This clonotype has only a few counts. V and J are TRBV19 and TRBJ1-1; D unresolved. V dropped 9 bases and J dropped 0 bases, with 14 bases sitting between them. CDR1 is LNHDA, CDR2 SQIVND, per germline (reference sequence). The CDR3 is made up of 14 amino acids. The CDR3 nucleotides are TGTGCCAGCTCATACGAGGGTATGAACACTGAAGCTTTCTTT. Its protein product is CASSYEGMNTEAFF.

A few counts support this clonotype. CDR3: CASSPAIGRSTGELFF. The CDR3 DNA follows: TGTGCCAGCAGCCCAGCCATTGGGAGGAGCACCGGGGAGCTGTTTTTT. V gene TRBV4-2 combines with J gene TRBJ2-2; tentatively, D is TRBD2 (6 bases). V lost 4 bases and J lost 4, with 16 bases in between. The CDR3 runs to 16 residues. Per germline, CDR1 LGHNA and CDR2 YNFKEQ.